The 23 T cell receptor beta chains presented below share a single source sample, sequenced in a study of Tregs in tolerant kidney transplant recipients. Here immunoSEQ multiplex PCR was the method, and the copy in TCRdb shows in-frame clones only, minus some. There are under 100,000 clones in the sample; roughly 92% occur only once, and over 4% lies in the top ten. The material sequenced was CD8+ T cells from blood. These receptors originate from a human donor in good health.

The chain couples TRBV2 to TRBJ1-4; TRBD1 might be the D (5 bases). This CDR3 has 11 residues. Germline CDR1 SNHLY, CDR2 FYNNEI. V lost 4 bases and J 8 bases, leaving 5 bases between the germline ends. The CDR3 nucleotides read TGTGCCAGCAGTGGGGGGGAAAAACTGTTTTTT. As protein: CASSGGEKLFF.

The chain couples TRBV7-9 to TRBJ2-2, with 8 bases fitting TRBD1. The trim removed 4 bases at V and 4 bases at J, leaving 5 bases unmatched. The CDR3 is 15 residues long. Germline V gene lookup returns CDR1 SEHNR and CDR2 FQNEAQ (reference sequence). CDR3 protein: CASSSPDRATGELFF. The CDR3 DNA reads TGTGCCAGCAGCTCCCCGGACAGGGCCACCGGGGAGCTGTTTTTT.

V and J are TRBV7-9 and TRBJ2-1; weak D call: TRBD1 (6 bases). This CDR3 is 13 amino acids long. Trimming took off 4 bases at V and 4 bases at J, with 8 bases between the two ends. Germline V gene lookup returns CDR1 SEHNR and CDR2 FQNEAQ (reference sequence). DNA of the CDR3: TGTGCCAGCAGCTCGGACAGATACAATGAGCAGTTCTTC. It specifies CASSSDRYNEQFF.

The V call is TRBV9, the J call TRBJ2-1, with a tentative D call TRBD2 (5 bases). Germline values: CDR1 SGDLS, CDR2 YYNGEE. Trimming removed 0 bases from V and 10 bases from J, with 20 bases in between. The CDR3 covers 16 residues. CDR3 in DNA: TGTGCCAGCAGCGTAGGGTCCCCACTCCCGCGGGCAGAGCAGTTCTTC. It specifies CASSVGSPLPRAEQFF.

V gene TRBV27 combines with J gene TRBJ1-5, with D hard to call. Germline V CDR1 and CDR2: MNHEY, SMNVEV (reference sequence). The CDR3 totals 13 residues. V gave up 8 bases and J gave up 1 base, with 9 bases separating them. The CDR3 protein is CASAKKSNQPQHF. Here the CDR3 DNA reads TGTGCCAGCGCAAAGAAGAGCAATCAGCCCCAGCATTTT.

The chain couples TRBV7-9 to TRBJ1-2, with D possibly being TRBD1 (6 bases). CDR1 and CDR2 from the germline V gene are SEHNR and FQNEAQ (reference sequence). The CDR3 loop spans 17 amino acids. V lost 4 bases, J lost 8 bases, and 26 bases lay in between. The CDR3 DNA reads TGTGCCAGCAGCTCTTGGGGCCGCAGGGAAGGGGGATACGGCTACACCTTC. It translates to CASSSWGRREGGYGYTF.

The genes are TRBV27 and TRBJ2-1; 9 bases map to TRBD1. CDR1 is MNHEY and CDR2 is SMNVEV in the germline V gene (reference sequence). CDR3 length: 16 amino acids. Unmatched junction bases numbered 7, after V lost 2 bases and J lost 5 bases. CDR3 nucleotides: TGTGCCAGCAGTTTAATTGTGGACAGGGGTCACAATGAGCAGTTCTTC. As protein: CASSLIVDRGHNEQFF.

This clone has just a few counts. J is TRBJ2-5 and V is TRBV11-3, with 9 bases aligning to TRBD1. Germline V gives CDR1 SGHNT, CDR2 YENEEA. J lost 5 bases, V lost 5 bases, and 9 bases had no gene match. The CDR3 sequence is 15 residues long. In DNA form, the CDR3 reads TGTGCCAGCAGCCCACGGACAGGGGACATGGAGACCCAGTACTTC. Translating gives CASSPRTGDMETQYF.

The chain carries TRBV30 and TRBJ1-5; D remains unclear. The CDR3 totals 15 residues. Germline-derived CDR1 and CDR2 are GTSNPN and SVGIG (reference sequence). V was trimmed by 3 bases and J by 7 bases, leaving 19 bases between them. The CDR3 region has the DNA TGTGCCTGGAGACCTAGAATTAGGGTTGGGCAGCCCCAGCATTTT. This codes for CAWRPRIRVGQPQHF.

This clone was seen a single time. V gene TRBV2 combines with J gene TRBJ2-2; 8 bases align to TRBD1. This CDR3 contains 13 residues. CDR1 is SNHLY, CDR2 FYNNEI, per germline. Germline trimming cut 7 bases from V and 6 bases from J; bases unmatched to any gene: 4. The CDR3 region is CASNQGASGELFF. The CDR3 nucleotides are TGTGCCAGCAATCAGGGGGCGTCCGGGGAGCTGTTTTTT.

The V and J genes are TRBV7-3 and TRBJ2-1; TRBD2 is a possible D gene (6 bases). Germline V gene sequence: CDR1 SGHTA, CDR2 FQGTGA. V was pared by 2 bases and J by 7 bases, with 12 bases between. The CDR3 totals 14 residues. The CDR3 DNA is TGTGCCAGCAGCTTAGGTGTTGGGGGGAATGAGCAGTTCTTC. The encoded protein is CASSLGVGGNEQFF.

In DNA form, the CDR3 reads TGTGCCAGCAGTTCTCTCAGGGAAAGGGATCAGCCCCAGCATTTT. Its protein is CASSSLRERDQPQHF. The chain uses TRBV6-6 and TRBJ1-5; possibly TRBD1 for D (5 bases). The CDR3 is 15 amino acids. Germline V gene lookup returns CDR1 MNHNY and CDR2 SVGAGI (reference sequence). V lost 4 bases and J 5 bases, leaving 15 bases between the germline ends.

CDR3 sequence reads: CSVEGGAVNEQYF. The CDR3 DNA reads TGCAGCGTTGAAGGGGGGGCAGTCAACGAGCAGTACTTC. The rearrangement uses TRBV29-1 and TRBJ2-7; possibly TRBD1 or TRBD2 for D (6 bases each). This CDR3 has 13 amino acids. Germline V CDR1 and CDR2: SQVTM, ANQGSEA. Trimming shortened V by 1 base and J by 5 bases, and 12 bases separated the two germline ends.

This clone was seen a single time. The genes are TRBV5-6 and TRBJ2-7; 8 bases fit TRBD2. CDR1 and CDR2 (germline): SGHDT, YYEEEE. This CDR3 contains 13 residues. J lost 3 bases, V lost 3 bases, and 2 bases had no gene match. The CDR3 nucleotides are TGTGCCAGCAGCTATGGGACTAGCTACGAGCAGTACTTC. Its protein product is CASSYGTSYEQYF.

The chain joins TRBV9 to TRBJ2-1; D is unclear. V was clipped by 4 bases and J by 7 bases, with 9 bases between them. CDR3 length: 12 residues. Per germline, CDR1 SGDLS and CDR2 YYNGEE. The chain's CDR3 is CASSPDPNEQFF. Here the CDR3 DNA reads TGTGCCAGCAGCCCTGATCCGAATGAGCAGTTCTTC.

The chain has TRBV11-2 and TRBJ1-1; no clear D gene. Trimming took off 2 bases at V and 2 bases at J, with 15 bases between the two ends. The CDR3 loop spans 16 amino acids. CDR1 and CDR2 (germline): SGHAT, FQNNGV. DNA of the CDR3: TGTGCCAGCAGCTTAAATATTGGGCCGCCTAACACTGAAGCTTTCTTT. Its protein product is CASSLNIGPPNTEAFF.

The chain employs TRBV19 and TRBJ2-7; 10 positions match TRBD1. V was pared by 5 bases and J by 6 bases, with 4 bases of the junction left unmatched. The CDR3 extends over 13 amino acids. Per germline, CDR1 LNHDA and CDR2 SQIVND (reference sequence). CDR3 sequence reads: CASSSGQGFEQYF. DNA of the CDR3: TGTGCCAGTAGTTCGGGACAGGGGTTCGAGCAGTACTTC.

The V gene is TRBV7-2, the J gene TRBJ1-5; D is ambiguous. Per the germline V gene, CDR1 is SGHTA and CDR2 is FQGNSA. Deletions cut 6 bases from V and 2 bases from J, with 14 bases between. The CDR3 extends over 15 amino acids. DNA for the CDR3: TGTGCCAGCAGTACGACGTGGGTTGGCAATCAGCCCCAGCATTTT. Its protein product is CASSTTWVGNQPQHF.

This chain joins TRBV11-2 and TRBJ2-7; 13 bases are a match to TRBD2. CDR1 is SGHAT and CDR2 is FQNNGV in the germline V gene. This CDR3 region has 19 residues. V lost 5 bases, J lost 3 bases, and 16 bases stayed unmatched. CDR3 amino acids: CASSPPSRVLAGGDYEQYF. CDR3 nucleotides: TGTGCCAGCAGCCCGCCTTCCAGGGTACTAGCGGGAGGGGACTACGAGCAGTACTTC.

The chain combines TRBV5-1 with TRBJ2-1; 7 positions match TRBD2. The trim removed 3 bases at V and 6 bases at J, leaving 9 bases unmatched. The CDR3 runs to 15 residues. Germline lookup yields CDR1 SGHRS and CDR2 YFSETQ. The CDR3 coding sequence is TGCGCCAGCAGCTCACGGGACTATAATTCCAATGAGCAGTTCTTC. Amino acid sequence: CASSSRDYNSNEQFF.

The chain couples TRBV30 to TRBJ2-7, with 8 bases identical to TRBD1. J was trimmed by 6 bases and V by 2 bases; bases with no gene match: 3. The CDR3 length is 12 residues. The germline gives CDR1 GTSNPN, CDR2 SVGIG (reference sequence). The CDR3: CAWSPGTGEQYF. CDR3 DNA: TGTGCCTGGAGTCCAGGGACAGGCGAGCAGTACTTC.

This clone was observed a handful of times. The chain combines TRBV6-5 with TRBJ2-1; 11 nucleotides line up with TRBD2. This CDR3 has 15 residues. The junction had 5 bases not matched to a gene; V was cut back by 6 bases and J by 4 bases. Germline CDR1 reads MNHEY; CDR2 reads SVGAGI. The CDR3, as DNA: TGTGCCAGCAGGCTTGGGACTAGCGGTTACAATGAGCAGTTCTTC. Translating it yields CASRLGTSGYNEQFF.

The V call is TRBV25-1, the J call TRBJ2-7; TRBD1 matches 10 bases. V lost 4 bases to trimming and J lost 3 bases; unmatched junction nucleotides: 3. The V gene's germline CDR1 is MGHDK and CDR2 SYGVNS. CDR3 length: 14 residues. The CDR3 here is CASSGGQGDYEQYF. The CDR3 region has the DNA TGTGCCAGCAGTGGCGGACAGGGGGACTACGAGCAGTACTTC.